This T cell receptor (beta chain) was captured by sequencing in a study of OX40 agonist ivuxolimab in advanced cancers. Study at large: Each dose-escalation patient presented with hepatocellular carcinoma, melanoma, renal cell or head and neck cancer.

Study-wide findings and caveats: No determination was made of the antigen specificity of the expanded peripheral T cells. Normalized expansion of T-cell clones was also low for some nonresponders.

As regards this clone: Its antigen remains unidentified.

Sequencing was performed with immunoSEQ multiplex PCR; in TCRdb, only in-frame clones are kept and a portion is missing. The sample has 82,000 or so clones, roughly 85% seen once; the top ten hold less than 2.5%. Per germline, CDR1 SGHRS and CDR2 YFSETQ. CDR3 length: 15 residues. V dropped 4 bases and J dropped 4 bases, with 15 bases sitting between them. The source is an adult with an advanced solid tumor such as melanoma, head and neck, liver or kidney cancer. Sample: CD4+ or CD8+ T cells sorted from blood, taken in a trial of the OX40 agonist ivuxolimab. The chain uses TRBV5-1 and TRBJ1-5; D gene uncertain. For the CDR3, the DNA is TGCGCCAGCAGCAGCGGGGAGGGCGGAAATCAGCCCCAGCATTTT. Translating gives CASSSGEGGNQPQHF. The variable domain in full, completed from reference TRBV5-1 and TRBJ1-5, reads KAGVTQTPRYLIKTRGQQVTLSCSPISGHRSVSWYQQTPGQGLQFLFEYFSETQRNKGNFPGRFSGRQFSNSRSEMNVSTLELGDSALYLCASSSGEGGNQPQHFGDGTRLSIL.